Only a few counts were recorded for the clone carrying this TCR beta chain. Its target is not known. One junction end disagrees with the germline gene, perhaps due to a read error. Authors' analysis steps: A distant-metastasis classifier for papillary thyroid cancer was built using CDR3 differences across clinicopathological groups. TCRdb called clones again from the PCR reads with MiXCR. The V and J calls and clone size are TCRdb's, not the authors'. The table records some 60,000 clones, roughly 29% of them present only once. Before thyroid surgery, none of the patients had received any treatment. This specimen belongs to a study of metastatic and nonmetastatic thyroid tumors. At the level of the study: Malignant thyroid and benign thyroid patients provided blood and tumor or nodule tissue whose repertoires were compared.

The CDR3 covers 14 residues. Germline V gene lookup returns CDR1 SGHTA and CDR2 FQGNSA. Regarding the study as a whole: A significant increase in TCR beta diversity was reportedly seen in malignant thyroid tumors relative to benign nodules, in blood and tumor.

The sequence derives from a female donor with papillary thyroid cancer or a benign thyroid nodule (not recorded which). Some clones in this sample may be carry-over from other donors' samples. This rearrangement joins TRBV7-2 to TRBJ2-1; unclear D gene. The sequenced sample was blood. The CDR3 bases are TGTGCCAGCAGCGTAGCCGGTACCTACAATGAGCAGTTCTTC. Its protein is CASSVAGTYNEQFF.